This is a list of T cell receptor beta chains from one sample in a study of T-cell memory formation after mild COVID-19. TCRdb ran MiXCR on the 5' RACE reads and lists one entry per CDR3 protein. The profile shows 530,000 or so distinct CDR3 sequences, approximately 15% of them singletons. Sequences were obtained from PBMCs or a T cell subset sorted from them (not recorded which). All receptors derive from an adult woman who had mild COVID-19 (a few samples of this study predate the infection). Cell type and time point are not known. Both conserved end residues are part of each CDR3. Each record gives: J gene, D gene, V gene, clone size, CDR3 protein, CDR3 DNA. A D gene is named only where the DNA matches it firmly. A row's size may be missing; if present it is once, few, many or a size class.

TRBJ2-5 | - | TRBV29-1 | few | CSVRDGWYQETQYF | TGCAGCGTACGGGACGGTTGGTACCAAGAGACCCAGTACTTC
TRBJ1-5 | - | TRBV4-2 | few | CASSPEKNSNQPQHF | TGTGCCAGCAGCCCCGAGAAAAATAGCAATCAGCCCCAGCATTTT
TRBJ2-2 | TRBD2 | TRBV12-3/TRBV12-4 | - | CASSFVAGGNTGELFF | TGTGCCAGCAGTTTTGTCGCGGGAGGGAACACCGGGGAGCTGTTTTTT
TRBJ2-7 | - | TRBV27 | many | CASSLNRYEQYF | TGTGCCAGCAGTTTAAATAGGTACGAGCAGTACTTC
TRBJ1-4 | - | TRBV12-3/TRBV12-4 | few | CASHKGGGTNEKLFF | TGTGCCAGCCACAAGGGGGGGGGCACTAATGAAAAACTGTTTTTT
TRBJ2-3 | TRBD2 | TRBV6-5 | - | CASSYSLADPDTQYF | TGTGCCAGCAGTTACTCGCTAGCGGATCCAGATACGCAGTATTTT
TRBJ2-3 | TRBD2 | TRBV20-1 | - | CSTRLAGRVTDTQYF | TGCAGTACACGATTAGCGGGGCGAGTCACAGATACGCAGTATTTT
TRBJ2-3 | - | TRBV29-1 | - | CSVGPDTQYF | TGCAGCGTGGGACCGGATACGCAGTATTTT
TRBJ2-3 | TRBD2 | TRBV5-5 | - | CASSLGSSGGADTQYF | TGTGCCAGCAGCTTGGGATCTAGCGGGGGGGCAGATACGCAGTATTTT
TRBJ2-7 | - | TRBV27 | few | CASSFQGVEQYF | TGTGCCAGCAGTTTTCAAGGGGTCGAGCAGTACTTC
TRBJ2-1 | - | TRBV7-2 | many | CASSLAGGDYNEQFF | TGTGCCAGCAGCTTAGCGGGAGGAGATTACAATGAGCAGTTCTTC
TRBJ1-6 | TRBD1 | TRBV20-1 | - | CSARDRDRSSYNSPLHF | TGCAGTGCTAGAGATCGGGACAGGAGCTCCTATAATTCACCCCTCCACTTT
TRBJ2-5 | TRBD2 | TRBV5-6 | - | CASSWREGQETQYF | TGTGCCAGCAGCTGGAGGGAGGGCCAAGAGACCCAGTACTTC
TRBJ2-5 | TRBD2 | TRBV7-2 | - | CASAPTLAGAQETQYF | TGTGCCAGCGCCCCAACCCTGGCGGGAGCTCAAGAGACCCAGTACTTC
TRBJ2-1 | - | TRBV3-1 | few | CASSQGSVWGNEQFF | TGTGCCAGCAGCCAAGGGTCGGTTTGGGGCAATGAGCAGTTCTTC
TRBJ2-1 | TRBD2 | TRBV11-3 | few | CASSSYRTSFGEQFF | TGTGCCAGCAGCTCCTACCGGACTAGCTTCGGTGAGCAGTTCTTC